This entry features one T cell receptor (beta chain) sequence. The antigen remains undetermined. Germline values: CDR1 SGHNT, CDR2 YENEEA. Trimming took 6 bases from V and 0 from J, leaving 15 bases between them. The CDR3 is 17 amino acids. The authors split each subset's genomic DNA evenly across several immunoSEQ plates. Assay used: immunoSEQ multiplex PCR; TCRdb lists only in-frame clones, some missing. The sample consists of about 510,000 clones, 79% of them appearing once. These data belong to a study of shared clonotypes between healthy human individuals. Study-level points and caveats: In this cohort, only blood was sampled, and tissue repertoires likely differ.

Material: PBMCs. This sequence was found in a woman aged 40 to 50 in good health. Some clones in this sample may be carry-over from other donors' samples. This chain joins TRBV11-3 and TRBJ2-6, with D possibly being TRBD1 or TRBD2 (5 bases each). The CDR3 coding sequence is TGTGCCAGCAGTTTGAACTCAGGGAGCTCTGGGGCCAACGTCCTGACTTTC. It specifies CASSLNSGSSGANVLTF. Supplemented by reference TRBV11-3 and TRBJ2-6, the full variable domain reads EAGVVQSPRYKIIEKKQPVAFWCNPISGHNTLYWYLQNLGQGPELLIRYENEEAVDDSQLPKDRFSAERLKGVDSTLKIQPAELGDSAVYLCASSLNSGSSGANVLTFGAGSRLTVL.